The clone carrying this TCR beta chain was detected a few times. It was during active infection that Seattle patients were enrolled and then longitudinally followed. Looked up from germline, CDR1 is LNHDA and CDR2 is SQIVND (reference sequence). With 5 bases removed from V and 0 bases from J, the gap between germline ends came to 5 bases. This CDR3 has 13 residues. The data were obtained in a study of blood T cell repertoires in COVID-19. Study background: Acute and convalescent COVID-19 samples came from the United States, Italy and Spain.

As handled by the study authors: The authors estimated nucleated cell counts from reference gene primer amplification. Clones were sequenced by immunoSEQ multiplex PCR, and TCRdb holds only the in-frame ones, with some missing. That table furnishes V, J and clone size, whereas the DNA furnished D and trimming. Of just over 250,000 clones listed, about 87% are singletons. The source of this sequence is a woman between 65 and 79 years old with COVID-19, enrolled during active disease. The chain couples TRBV19 to TRBJ1-3; D gene ambiguous. Sequencing input: peripheral blood. CDR3 in amino acids: CASSFVSGNTIYF. In DNA form, the CDR3 reads TGTGCCAGTAGTTTCGTCTCTGGAAACACCATATATTTT.